This TCR beta chain came from a study of siplizumab effects on memory and regulatory T cells (dated by TCRdb to between 2018 and 2021). A note on the overall study: The study examined how the anti-CD2 antibody siplizumab affects alloreactive T-cell subsets in allogeneic mixed lymphocyte reactions built from human PBMCs.

This clone has a handful of counts. Its target antigen remains unknown. One base away there is no much larger clone; base qualities are not given. Libraries were prepared through the immunoSEQ multiplex PCR assay. Some 100,000 TCR templates per sample were assayed by the deep sequencing platform. Genomic DNA extracted from sorted T cells was used for TCRbeta CDR3 sequencing. As for the authors' bioinformatics: Clonal analysis of TCRbeta CDR3 data was done in the R programming language. Alloreactive CD4+ and CD8+ clones were identified by comparing unstimulated samples to CFSE-low samples taken after the reaction. Regulatory or non-regulatory origin of alloreactive CD4+ clones was assigned by matching sequences to the sorted unstimulated Treg and non-Treg repertoires. TCRdb retrieved this table from immuneACCESS and kept in-frame rearrangements only. Not all clones are present; in checked studies, unresolved V genes account for under half, and no reason is known for the remainder. The V and J calls and clone size come from that table; D and trimming were worked out from the DNA. The sample has over 95,000 clones on record, over 85% of them singletons. The ten largest account for approximately 0.17% of the sample.

The paper as a whole reports these results and caveats: Compared with memory T cells, unstimulated naive T cells appeared more diverse, and naive cells seemed to make a substantial contribution to the alloresponse. Siplizumab significantly reduced the cumulative frequency of alloreactive sequences traceable to unstimulated CD4+ memory T cells. The suppressive function of proliferating Tregs from siplizumab cultures was not functionally confirmed. A naive or memory phenotype could not be assigned to roughly 80-95% of proliferating CD4+ or CD8+ clones. Because sequences below about 10^-5 frequency were poorly captured, only a minor fraction of alloreactive clones could be mapped to unstimulated subsets. Among mappable alloreactive CD4+ clones, an average Treg-derived fraction of about 70% was observed with siplizumab, compared with roughly 27% in control reactions.

Sorted unstimulated T cells, along with proliferating T cells recovered from mixed lymphocyte reactions, underwent TCRbeta CDR3 sequencing. Fresh whole blood from approximately ten HLA-typed healthy donors was used to isolate PBMCs. To map where alloreactive clones came from, unstimulated CD4+ non-regulatory T cells were FACS-sorted. The sample taken for sequencing was non-Treg CD4+ T cells sorted from blood. The cell subset or site label on this specimen signifies: FACS-sorted unstimulated CD4+ non-regulatory T cells. The sequence derives from a human donor in good health.

The CDR3 sequence is CASSSPRTGGAYNEQFF. The DNA sequence reads TGTGCCAGTAGTAGCCCTCGGACCGGGGGGGCCTACAATGAGCAGTTCTTC. This chain is built from TRBV19 and TRBJ2-1, with 8 bases matching TRBD2. Germline trimming: 4 bases from V, 2 bases from J; junction bases outside gene matches: 10. The CDR3 has 17 amino acids, counting the end cysteine and phenylalanine. The entry retains the CDR3 DNA only, 51 bases that are in frame from base 1. The germline V gene (reference sequence) yields LNHDA for CDR1 and SQIVND for CDR2.